Below, 2 T cell receptor beta chains from the same sample are listed, as sequenced in a study of cytomegalovirus exposure and HLA in healthy donors. PCR primers comprised 60 Vbeta and 13 Jbeta primers. Sequenced by immunoSEQ multiplex PCR; TCRdb stores in-frame clones only, minus some. The repertoire has 140,000 to 150,000 clones, approximately 72% of them found once; the top ten carry over 5%. Sequences were obtained from PBMCs. Source of these receptors: a woman in her fifties or sixties in good health and CMV-seronegative.

V usage is TRBV14 and J usage is TRBJ1-6; D ambiguous. The germline CDR1 and CDR2 sequences are SGHDN and FVKESK. The CDR3 has 15 residues. Trimming took off 4 bases at V and 7 bases at J, with 14 bases between the two ends. The chain's CDR3 is CASSRTLRGNSPLHF. The CDR3 nucleotides read TGTGCCAGCAGCCGTACCCTCAGAGGAAATTCACCCCTCCACTTT.

The rearrangement links TRBV5-1 to TRBJ1-1, with TRBD1 identical over 9 bases. Trimming took 0 bases from V and 3 from J; bases not matched to a gene: 3. The CDR3 is made up of 15 amino acids. The germline V gene encodes CDR1 SGHRS and CDR2 YFSETQ. The CDR3 spells CASSLGTGAYTEAFF. Here the CDR3 DNA reads TGCGCCAGCAGCTTGGGGACAGGGGCCTACACTGAAGCTTTCTTT. The whole variable domain, remainder taken from reference TRBV5-1 and TRBJ1-1, is KAGVTQTPRYLIKTRGQQVTLSCSPISGHRSVSWYQQTPGQGLQFLFEYFSETQRNKGNFPGRFSGRQFSNSRSEMNVSTLELGDSALYLCASSLGTGAYTEAFFGQGTRLTVV.